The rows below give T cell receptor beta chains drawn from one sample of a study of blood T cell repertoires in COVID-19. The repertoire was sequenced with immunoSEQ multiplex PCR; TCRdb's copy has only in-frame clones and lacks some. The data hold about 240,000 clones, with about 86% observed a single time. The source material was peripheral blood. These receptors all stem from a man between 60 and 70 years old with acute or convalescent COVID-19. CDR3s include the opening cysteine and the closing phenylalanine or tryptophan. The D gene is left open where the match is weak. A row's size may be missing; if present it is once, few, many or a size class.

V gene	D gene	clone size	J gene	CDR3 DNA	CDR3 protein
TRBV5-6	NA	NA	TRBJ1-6	TGTGCCAGCAGCTTGGTTCAGGGGCGGTCACCCCTCCACTTT	CASSLVQGRSPLHF
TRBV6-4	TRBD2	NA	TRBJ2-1	TGTGCCAGCAGTGACTCAGGGCTAGCGGGAGGGAATGAGCAGTTCTTC	CASSDSGLAGGNEQFF
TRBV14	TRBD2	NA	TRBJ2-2	TGTGCCAGCAGCCCCCTTCGAGCGGGGATTAACACCGGGGAGCTGTTTTTT	CASSPLRAGINTGELFF
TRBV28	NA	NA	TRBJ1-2	TGTGCCAGCACTAGTGGCTATGGCTACACCTTC	CASTSGYGYTF
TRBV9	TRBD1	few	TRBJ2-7	TGTGCCAGCAGCGTAGGGACAGGGAAGAACGAGCAGTACTTC	CASSVGTGKNEQYF
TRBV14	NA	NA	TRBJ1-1	TGTGCCAGCAGCCACTTCGGGGATTGGAAAAACACTGAAGCTTTCTTT	CASSHFGDWKNTEAFF
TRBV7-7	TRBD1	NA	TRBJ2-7	TGTGCTAGCAGCCCGGGACAGGGCTACGAGCAGTACTTC	CASSPGQGYEQYF
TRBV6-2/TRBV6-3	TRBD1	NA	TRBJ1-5	TGTGCCAGCAGTCACTCCGGACAGGGCAATCAGCCCCAGCATTTT	CASSHSGQGNQPQHF
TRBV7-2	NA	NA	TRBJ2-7	TGTGCCAGCAGCTCCGTCTACGAGCAGTACTTC	CASSSVYEQYF
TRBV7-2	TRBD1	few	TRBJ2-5	TGTGCCAGCAGCATGGACAGGGGGTACCAAGAGACCCAGTACTTC	CASSMDRGYQETQYF
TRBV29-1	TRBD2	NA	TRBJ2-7	TGCAGCGCGGGACTAGCGGATTACGAGCAGTACTTC	CSAGLADYEQYF
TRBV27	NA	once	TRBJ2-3	TGTGCCAGCAGTTTCGGTCTAGCAGAAGATACGCAGTATTTT	CASSFGLAEDTQYF
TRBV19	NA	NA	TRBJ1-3	TGTGCCAGTAGTATCGGGAACTCTGGAAACACCATATATTTT	CASSIGNSGNTIYF
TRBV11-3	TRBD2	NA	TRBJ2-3	TGTGCCAGCAGCTTCGCGGGAGGCAGCACAGATACGCAGTATTTT	CASSFAGGSTDTQYF
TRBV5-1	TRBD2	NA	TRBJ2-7	TGCGCCAGCAGCTTGTATCTGACTAGCGGGAGCACCCCCTACGAGCAGTACTTC	CASSLYLTSGSTPYEQYF
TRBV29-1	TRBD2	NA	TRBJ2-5	TGCAGCGCCCGTTCTGCGGGAGGGTCGGAGACCCAGTACTTC	CSARSAGGSETQYF
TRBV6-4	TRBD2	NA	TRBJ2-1	TGTGCCAGCAGTTTCCGGGGGGACTCCTACAATGAGCAGTTCTTC	CASSFRGDSYNEQFF
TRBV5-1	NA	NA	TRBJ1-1	TGCGCCAGCAGCTTGGGCGGGACGGGGCGAACTGAAGCTTTCTTT	CASSLGGTGRTEAFF
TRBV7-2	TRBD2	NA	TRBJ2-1	TGTGCCAGCGCGGGACTAGCATCAAATGAGCAGTTCTTC	CASAGLASNEQFF
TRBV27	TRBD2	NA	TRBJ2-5	TGTGCCAGCAGTAACCTAGCGGAACAAGAGACCCAGTACTTC	CASSNLAEQETQYF
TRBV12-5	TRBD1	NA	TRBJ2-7	TGTGCTAGTGGCTGGGACAGCTCCTACGAGCAGTACTTC	CASGWDSSYEQYF
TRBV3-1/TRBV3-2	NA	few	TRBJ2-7	TGTGCCAGCAGCCCAACGACGGGGGGCATCGCGTATTACGAGCAGTACTTC	CASSPTTGGIAYYEQYF
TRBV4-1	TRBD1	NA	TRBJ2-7	TGCGCCAGCAGACCCTCCGGGACAGTCTCCTACGAGCAGTACTTC	CASRPSGTVSYEQYF
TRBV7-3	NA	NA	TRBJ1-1	TGTGCCAGCAGCGTACAGGGTCTCCCCACTGAAGCTTTCTTT	CASSVQGLPTEAFF
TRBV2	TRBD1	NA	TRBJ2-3	TGTGCCAGCAGCTCGGACAGGGGGGCAGATACGCAGTATTTT	CASSSDRGADTQYF
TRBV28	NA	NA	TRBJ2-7	TGTGCCAGCAGTTGGACCTGGGGGGAAAGAACCTACGAGCAGTACTTC	CASSWTWGERTYEQYF
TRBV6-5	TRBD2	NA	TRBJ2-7	TGTGCCAGCCAAGGACTAGCGAACTCCTACGAGCAGTACTTC	CASQGLANSYEQYF
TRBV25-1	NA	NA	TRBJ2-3	TGTGCCAGCAGTGACTACAGTAGGGGGAACACAGATACGCAGTATTTT	CASSDYSRGNTDTQYF
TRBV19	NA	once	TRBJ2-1	TGTGCCAGTAGTATACCAGGGGCGAGTGATGAGCAGTTCTTC	CASSIPGASDEQFF
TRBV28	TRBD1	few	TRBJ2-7	TGTGCCAGCGGTGGACAGGAAAACTCCTACGAGCAGTACTTC	CASGGQENSYEQYF
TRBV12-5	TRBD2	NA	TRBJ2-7	TGTGCTAGTGGTTTGGTACTAGCGGGAGGTCGGGTCTACGAGCAGTACTTC	CASGLVLAGGRVYEQYF
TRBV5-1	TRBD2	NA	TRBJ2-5	TGCGCCAGCAGCGGAATAGCGGGGAACCAAGAGACCCAGTACTTC	CASSGIAGNQETQYF
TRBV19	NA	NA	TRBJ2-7	TGTGCCAGTAGTACCCGGGACACCACCTACGAGCAGTACTTC	CASSTRDTTYEQYF
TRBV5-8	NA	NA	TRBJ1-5	TGTGCCAGCAGCCGCCTGGACAGTTCCGATCAGCCCCAGCATTTT	CASSRLDSSDQPQHF
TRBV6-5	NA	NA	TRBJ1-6	TGTGCCAGCAGTACCACCAGTGGCCCGCTCTCACCCCTCCACTTT	CASSTTSGPLSPLHF